The sequence of this T cell receptor (beta chain) was determined in a study of OX40 agonist ivuxolimab in advanced cancers. About the study: While on treatment, patients had intravenous ivuxolimab at 0.01 to 10 mg/kg every 2 weeks. Hepatocellular carcinoma, melanoma, renal cell or head and neck cancer affected the dose-escalation patients. Study-level points and caveats: Some nonresponders likewise displayed low normalized T-cell clonal expansion.

Details on this clone: Its antigen is as yet unknown.

TCRdb's copy holds only in-frame clones and misses some; the assay was immunoSEQ multiplex PCR. This table holds around 16,000 clones, 75% to 85% found once. Between the trimmed V and J ends, which lost 0 bases and 6 bases, there was a span of 8 bases. This CDR3 has 14 amino acids. The germline gives CDR1 SGHNT, CDR2 YENEEA. Excluded were patients having autoimmune disease history or systemic immunosuppression. Sequencing was performed on CD4+ or CD8+ T cells sorted from blood, taken in a trial of the OX40 agonist ivuxolimab. The TCR comes from an adult with an advanced solid tumor such as melanoma, head and neck, liver or kidney cancer. V and J are TRBV11-3 and TRBJ2-2; D is ambiguous. The CDR3 region is CASSLEGYPGELFF. CDR3 DNA sequence: TGTGCCAGCAGCTTAGAGGGGTATCCCGGGGAGCTGTTTTTT.